This TCR beta chain was profiled in a study of identical twins. Germline trimming cut 4 bases from V and 10 bases from J; bases unmatched to any gene: 7. The CDR3 runs to 13 residues. Looked up from germline, CDR1 is SGHTA and CDR2 is FQGNSA. TCRdb used MiXCR to reprocess the 5' RACE reads, holding one entry per CDR3 protein. The sample records about 730,000 distinct CDR3 sequences, around 20% being singletons. General study results and limits: The analysis was cross-sectional rather than longitudinal within donors.

This clonotype was counted between two and nine times. What it binds is unknown. All donors comprised healthy Caucasians. These records were also assigned to another study, of T cells expressing NK-cell markers. In that study: In a group of 5 to 7 donors, dominant NKG2C+ clonotypes represented 1.0-7.0% of CD8+ T cells. These clonotypes additionally ranked first within the CD3+CD56-NKG2C+ fraction of a handful of donors.

Sequenced input: PBMCs. The receptor was isolated from a woman aged 18 to 35 in good health. The chain joins TRBV7-2 to TRBJ2-7; 10 positions agree with TRBD2. CDR3 region: CASSSEREGEQYF. In DNA form, the CDR3 reads TGTGCCAGCAGCTCCGAGCGGGAGGGCGAACAGTACTTC.